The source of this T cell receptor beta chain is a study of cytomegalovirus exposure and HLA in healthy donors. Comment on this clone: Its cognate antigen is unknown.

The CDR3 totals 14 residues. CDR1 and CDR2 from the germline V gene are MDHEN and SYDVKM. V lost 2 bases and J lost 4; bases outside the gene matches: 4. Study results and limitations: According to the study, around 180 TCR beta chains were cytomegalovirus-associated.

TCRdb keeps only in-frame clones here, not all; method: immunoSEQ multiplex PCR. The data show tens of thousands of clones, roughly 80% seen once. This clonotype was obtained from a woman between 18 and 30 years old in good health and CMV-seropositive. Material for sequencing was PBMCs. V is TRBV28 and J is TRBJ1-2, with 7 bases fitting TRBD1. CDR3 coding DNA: TGTGCCAGCAGTTTAGGGGCAGGGGGCTATGGCTACACCTTC. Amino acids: CASSLGAGGYGYTF.